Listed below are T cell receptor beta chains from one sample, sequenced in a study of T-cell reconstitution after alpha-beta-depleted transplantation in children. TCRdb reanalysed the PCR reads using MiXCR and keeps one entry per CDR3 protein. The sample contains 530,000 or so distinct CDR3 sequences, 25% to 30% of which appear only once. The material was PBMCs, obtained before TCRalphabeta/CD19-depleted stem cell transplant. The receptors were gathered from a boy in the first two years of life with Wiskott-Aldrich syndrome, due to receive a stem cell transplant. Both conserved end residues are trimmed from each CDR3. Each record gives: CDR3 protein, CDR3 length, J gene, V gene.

ASSVSWVFGANVLT,14,TRBJ2-6,TRBV9
RATGGYT,7,TRBJ1-2,TRBV20-1
ASSFGILSREQY,12,TRBJ2-7,TRBV28
ASKLADSYEQY,11,TRBJ2-7,TRBV2
ASSYSGTSGTSSYNEQF,17,TRBJ2-1,TRBV6-5
SVPRALPGYGYT,12,TRBJ1-2,TRBV29-1
ASSQNRGGETQY,12,TRBJ2-5,TRBV2
ASSLDRVRQY,10,TRBJ2-7,TRBV5-1
ASSYARSSGTDTQY,14,TRBJ2-3,TRBV6-5
ASRVAVLSTDTQY,13,TRBJ2-3,TRBV27
SARGGPMNTEAF,12,TRBJ1-1,TRBV20-1
ASMTANSPLH,10,TRBJ1-6,TRBV6-6
ASSSRDSGRFSTDTQY,16,TRBJ2-3,TRBV12-3/TRBV12-4
ASSLAQTTGELF,12,TRBJ2-2,TRBV5-1
SARHSSGNTIY,11,TRBJ1-3,TRBV20-1
ASSTRQGGYEKLF,13,TRBJ1-4,TRBV7-2
ASSLASDSYNEQF,13,TRBJ2-1,TRBV5-1
ASSQALEGRGIGNEQF,16,TRBJ2-1,TRBV4-2
AISLPDRVAAYTDTQY,16,TRBJ2-3,TRBV10-3
SVARVGQESQETQY,14,TRBJ2-5,TRBV29-1
ASSYGTTYDTGELF,14,TRBJ2-2,TRBV5-5
ASSLEAGVTQF,11,TRBJ2-1,TRBV7-3
SVAAGTDSWDYT,12,TRBJ1-2,TRBV29-1
AISESMGFSYEQY,13,TRBJ2-7,TRBV10-3
ASSLGAGFRYEQY,13,TRBJ2-7,TRBV7-9
SARGSGSNEQY,11,TRBJ2-7,TRBV20-1
ASSPGLANTYNEQF,14,TRBJ2-1,TRBV5-1
ATSRGRGLQNIQY,13,TRBJ2-4,TRBV15
ASRPGRGYNEQF,12,TRBJ2-1,TRBV5-1
ASSPTRVVLTDTQY,14,TRBJ2-3,TRBV7-9
ASSGLAGGYNEQF,13,TRBJ2-1,TRBV7-2
ASSFMGEDARYGYT,14,TRBJ1-2,TRBV5-1
ASSEYRGVTDTQY,13,TRBJ2-3,TRBV25-1
ASSARTSGSLYEQY,14,TRBJ2-7,TRBV9
ASSLAIQNFMNTEAF,15,TRBJ1-1,TRBV5-1
ASSPRRDRSTDTQY,14,TRBJ2-3,TRBV14
SATTSLREQY,10,TRBJ2-7,TRBV20-1
SDGQGYGYT,9,TRBJ1-2,TRBV29-1
AISESVSYNSPLH,13,TRBJ1-6,TRBV10-3
SANKRTFQETQY,12,TRBJ2-5,TRBV20-1
ASSGQGARMTDTQY,14,TRBJ2-3,TRBV2
SAQGQSKRPTQY,12,TRBJ2-3,TRBV20-1
SAQGGTTYGYT,11,TRBJ1-2,TRBV29-1
ASSPRRTPTQETQY,14,TRBJ2-5,TRBV7-8
ATQRREGNEQF,11,TRBJ2-1,TRBV12-3/TRBV12-4
ASSLENSYNEQF,12,TRBJ2-1,TRBV5-1